The clone carrying this T cell receptor (beta chain) was counted only a few times. Antigen: not known. Trimming stripped 10 bases from V and 5 bases from J, with 17 bases between. The CDR3 consists of 13 residues. The germline gives CDR1 WSHSY, CDR2 SAAADI. TCRdb re-analysed the 5' RACE reads in MiXCR, keeping a single row per CDR3 protein. The sample includes roughly 350,000 distinct CDR3 sequences, 9% to 15% of them seen just once. The data were taken from a study of identical twins. Broader study findings: Out-of-frame alpha sequences that twins shared showed excess low generation probability.

The sample was also reused in another study, on yellow fever vaccine responses in identical twins. Per that study: Twins reportedly had a vaccine T cell response that seemed partly convergent, partly personalized.

The sequence was collected from a woman between 18 and 30 years old in good health. The sample comprised CD8+ T cells sorted from blood. The rearrangement joins TRBV10-2 to TRBJ1-2; D unclear. CDR3 DNA sequence: TGCGCCACGGCGGATGAGGCCCCATATGGCTACACCTTC. Protein sequence: CATADEAPYGYTF.